This T cell receptor beta chain is drawn from a study of T cells in Graves' hyperthyroidism and ophthalmopathy. The germline CDR1 and CDR2 sequences are GTSNPN and SVGIG (reference sequence). V was trimmed by 2 bases and J by 0 bases, leaving 8 bases between them. The CDR3 runs to 14 residues. Researchers took RNA transcripts and amplified the TCR beta CDR3 regions from them. HTBI primers were used for first-round RT-PCR of the TCR CDR3. Via MiXCR, TCRdb re-called the multiplex PCR reads, giving one row per CDR3 protein. The sample has about 600,000 distinct CDR3 sequences, 13% to 15% seen once. This clonotype was seen a few times.

Sequenced input: blood. The clonotype originates from a young woman with Graves' ophthalmopathy. The V and J genes are TRBV30 and TRBJ1-5; no reliable D call. The DNA for the CDR3 is TGTGCCTGGAGTTCCTGGGGTAGCAATCAGCCCCAGCATTTT. Translating gives CAWSSWGSNQPQHF.